Below are 20 T cell receptor beta chains sequenced from a single sample in a study of long-term antiretroviral therapy in people with HIV. immunoSEQ v3.0 was run at survey level. Produced via immunoSEQ multiplex PCR; TCRdb's table is partial and in-frame only. The sample holds around 30,000 clones, 95% seen once. Here the sequenced sample was unsorted PBMCs, taken 5.3 years after starting antiretroviral therapy. Receptor source: a man between 25 and 39 years old with HIV.

On this clone itself: Other DNA sequences in the same sample also yield this CDR3. This sequence joins TRBV27 and TRBJ2-5; D is uncertain. Germline-derived CDR1 and CDR2 are MNHEY and SMNVEV (reference sequence). The V gene lost 5 bases and the J gene lost 2 bases, with 9 bases spanning the gap. The CDR3 extends over 13 amino acids. The CDR3: CASSPRWQETQYF. CDR3 nucleotide sequence: TGTGCCAGCAGTCCCCGTTGGCAAGAGACCCAGTACTTC.

This chain links TRBV20-1 with TRBJ2-7; D unclear. V lost 5 bases to trimming and J lost 3 bases, with 8 bases between them. The CDR3 runs to 11 residues. Germline CDR1 is DFQATT and CDR2 is SNEGSKA (reference sequence). CDR3 nucleotides: TGCAGTGCTCCCAACTACTACGAGCAGTACTTC. It is translated as CSAPNYYEQYF.

This chain connects TRBV20-1 to TRBJ2-1; 7 bases are a match to TRBD2. The junction had 2 bases not matched to a gene; V was cut back by 8 bases and J by 4 bases. The CDR3 length is 11 residues. The germline V gene has CDR1 DFQATT and CDR2 SNEGSKA (reference sequence). CDR3 sequence (DNA): TGCAGTCTAGCGGCTTACAATGAGCAGTTCTTC. Encoded protein: CSLAAYNEQFF.

V is TRBV7-2 and J is TRBJ2-1; tentative D call: TRBD2 (6 bases). The CDR3 contains 16 residues. Between the trimmed V and J ends, which lost 5 bases and 5 bases, there was a span of 19 bases. Germline-derived CDR1 and CDR2 are SGHTA and FQGNSA. CDR3 amino acids: CASSPLARTTNNEQFF. In DNA form, the CDR3 reads TGTGCCAGCAGCCCACTAGCCCGAACCACAAACAATGAGCAGTTCTTC.

The J gene is TRBJ1-5, the V gene TRBV6-6, with 12 bases identical to TRBD1. Per the germline V gene, CDR1 is MNHNY and CDR2 is SVGAGI (reference sequence). This CDR3 is 14 amino acids long. The J segment lost 7 bases and the V segment lost 6 bases, leaving 4 bases of the junction unmatched. The CDR3 DNA follows: TGTGCCAGCAGCTGGGACAGGGGGCGGCAGCCCCAGCATTTT. It encodes CASSWDRGRQPQHF.

CDR3 in amino acids: CASSGQATSGANVLTF. CDR3 coding DNA: TGTGCCAGTTCTGGACAGGCGACCTCTGGGGCCAACGTCCTGACTTTC. J is TRBJ2-6 and V is TRBV19; 7 nucleotides align to TRBD1. This CDR3 is built from 16 residues. Germline CDR1 is LNHDA and CDR2 is SQIVND (reference sequence). The V gene end was trimmed by 8 bases and the J gene end by 0 bases; junction bases not matched to a gene: 7.

This clone was recorded once. The chain links TRBV27 to TRBJ2-5; D gene ambiguous. V lost 1 base, J lost 5 bases, and 11 bases lay in between. The CDR3 extends over 14 amino acids. CDR1 is MNHEY, CDR2 SMNVEV, per germline (reference sequence). The CDR3 region is CASSLYQVGETQYF. As DNA, the CDR3 is TGTGCCAGCAGTTTATACCAGGTCGGCGAGACCCAGTACTTC.

The V and J genes are TRBV27 and TRBJ2-7; TRBD1 or TRBD2 may be the D gene (5 bases each). The CDR3 covers 11 residues. The germline V and J ends were trimmed by 6 bases and 3 bases, with 6 bases remaining between them. From germline, CDR1 is MNHEY and CDR2 SMNVEV (reference sequence). CDR3 coding DNA: TGTGCCAGCAGGAGGGGCTACGAGCAGTACTTC. Protein: CASRRGYEQYF.

V and J are TRBV6-6 and TRBJ2-1; D gene ambiguous. This CDR3 spans 15 amino acids. The V end lost 7 bases, the J end lost 4 bases, and 17 bases lay between the germline ends. Germline loops: CDR1 MNHNY, CDR2 SVGAGI (reference sequence). The CDR3 sequence: CASTASLVTYNEQFF. For the CDR3, the DNA is TGTGCCAGCACCGCCTCTCTCGTGACTTACAATGAGCAGTTCTTC.

The rearrangement links TRBV5-6 to TRBJ2-2; 9 bases map to TRBD1. The CDR3 extends over 16 amino acids. Germline lookup yields CDR1 SGHDT and CDR2 YYEEEE. Trimming removed 3 bases from V and 3 bases from J; junction bases left unmatched: 6. Here the CDR3 DNA reads TGTGCCAGCAGCTCCGGGACAGGGTCAGACACCGGGGAGCTGTTTTTT. This codes for CASSSGTGSDTGELFF.

The V and J genes are TRBV5-1 and TRBJ2-1; D gene unclear. The germline V gene encodes CDR1 SGHRS and CDR2 YFSETQ. V shed 0 bases and J shed 7 bases, with 2 bases lying between them. The CDR3 runs to 11 residues. The CDR3 coding sequence is TGCGCCAGCAGCTTGGGAAATGAGCAGTTCTTC. Translation gives CASSLGNEQFF.

V and J are TRBV5-1 and TRBJ1-5; a possible D gene is TRBD1 (5 bases). Germline V lookup: CDR1 SGHRS, CDR2 YFSETQ. V was clipped by 4 bases and J by 1 base, with 15 bases between them. The CDR3 totals 16 residues. CDR3 bases: TGCGCCAGCAGCCCGATGGGGGTAGGGAGCAATCAGCCCCAGCATTTT. This gives the protein CASSPMGVGSNQPQHF.

This clone was seen once. The rearrangement joins TRBV30 to TRBJ2-7; D call uncertain. Looked up from germline, CDR1 is GTSNPN and CDR2 is SVGIG (reference sequence). The CDR3 spans 13 residues. The V and J ends lost 2 bases and 1 base respectively, with 9 bases between them. The CDR3 DNA is TGTGCCTGGAGTAGGGCAGGATCCTACGAGCAGTACTTC. Amino acids: CAWSRAGSYEQYF.

V gene TRBV7-9 combines with J gene TRBJ2-7, with TRBD2 matching over 8 bases. Germline lookup yields CDR1 SEHNR and CDR2 FQNEAQ (reference sequence). The junction had 11 bases not matched to a gene; V was cut back by 5 bases and J by 5 bases. The CDR3 runs 15 residues. The CDR3 DNA sequence: TGTGCCAGCAGCCGTGGGTATAACGGGGGGGACGAGCAGTACTTC. This encodes CASSRGYNGGDEQYF.

This chain connects TRBV6-5 to TRBJ1-6; TRBD1 is a possible D gene (5 bases). The CDR3 runs 15 residues. CDR1 is MNHEY, CDR2 SVGAGI, per germline. Trimming stripped 4 bases from V and 14 bases from J, with 21 bases between. The DNA for the CDR3 is TGTGCCAGCAGTTCACCGACAGAGGGCCGCCTAGCCCTCCACTTT. Translation gives CASSSPTEGRLALHF.

This chain connects TRBV6-5 to TRBJ2-3, with 8 bases fitting TRBD1. Germline CDR1 is MNHEY and CDR2 is SVGAGI. CDR3 length equals 14 residues. V shed 0 bases and J 5 bases; nucleotides not matched to a gene: 1. CDR3 amino acids: CASSYSDREDTQYF. In nucleotides, the CDR3 is TGTGCCAGCAGTTACTCGGACAGGGAAGATACGCAGTATTTT.

The rearrangement joins TRBV28 to TRBJ1-2; unclear D gene. CDR3 length: 13 amino acids. Germline V CDR1 and CDR2: MDHEN, SYDVKM. Trimming removed 2 bases from V and 4 bases from J, with 8 bases in between. CDR3: CASSLIASYGYTF. CDR3 sequence (DNA): TGTGCCAGCAGTTTAATTGCAAGCTATGGCTACACCTTC.

CDR3 region: CASSIVASATHNEQFF. The CDR3 DNA follows: TGTGCCAGTAGTATAGTAGCCAGCGCCACGCACAATGAGCAGTTCTTC. The genes are TRBV19 and TRBJ2-1; unclear D gene. CDR1 and CDR2 (germline): LNHDA, SQIVND (reference sequence). V was trimmed by 1 base and J by 5 bases, leaving 15 bases between them. CDR3 length: 16 amino acids.

The CDR3 sequence: CASSPQGETQYF. Here the CDR3 DNA reads TGTGCCAGCTCCCCCCAAGGAGAGACCCAGTACTTC. V and J are TRBV18 and TRBJ2-5; D remains unclear. Per the germline V gene, CDR1 is KGHSH and CDR2 is LQKENI. The V end was cut by 6 bases, the J end by 4 bases, with 9 bases between. The CDR3 loop spans 12 amino acids.

The rearrangement uses TRBV28 and TRBJ1-4; D is ambiguous. This CDR3 is built from 16 residues. Germline V gene lookup returns CDR1 MDHEN and CDR2 SYDVKM. V was cut by 7 bases and J by 2 bases, with 17 bases left in between. This chain's CDR3 is CASTSRFGLTNEKLFF. CDR3 DNA sequence: TGTGCCAGCACTTCCCGGTTCGGGTTGACTAATGAAAAACTGTTTTTT.